The source of this T cell receptor (beta chain) is a study of blood T cell repertoires in COVID-19. Germline CDR1 and CDR2: LGHNA and YNFKEQ. This CDR3 has 15 amino acids. Trimming removed 3 bases at V and 4 bases at J, with 15 bases between. The table came from immunoSEQ multiplex PCR; TCRdb's copy has only in-frame clones and leaves some out. This sample has around 110,000 clones, with approximately 80% found just once. This clone was seen more than once but under ten times. V usage is TRBV4-2 and J usage is TRBJ1-2; perhaps TRBD1 as D (5 bases). Sample: peripheral blood. The source is a man between 65 and 80 years old with active or convalescent COVID-19. CDR3 protein: CASSQRDPVPYGYTF. Here the CDR3 DNA reads TGTGCCAGCAGCCAGCGGGACCCGGTCCCCTATGGCTACACCTTC.